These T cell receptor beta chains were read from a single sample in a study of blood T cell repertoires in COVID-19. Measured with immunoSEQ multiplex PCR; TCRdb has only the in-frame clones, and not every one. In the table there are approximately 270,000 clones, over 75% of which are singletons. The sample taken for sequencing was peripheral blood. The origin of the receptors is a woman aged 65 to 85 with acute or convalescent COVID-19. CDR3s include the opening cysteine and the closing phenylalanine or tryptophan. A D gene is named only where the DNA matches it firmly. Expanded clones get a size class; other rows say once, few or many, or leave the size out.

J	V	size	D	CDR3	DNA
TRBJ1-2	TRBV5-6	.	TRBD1	CASSRLYRGRYGYTF	TGTGCCAGCAGCCGCCTATACAGGGGGCGCTATGGCTACACCTTC
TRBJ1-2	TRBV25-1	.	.	CASSEYMRYGYTF	TGTGCCAGCAGTGAATATATGAGGTATGGCTACACCTTC
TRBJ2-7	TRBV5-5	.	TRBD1	CASSFGTGPYEQYF	TGTGCCAGCAGCTTCGGGACAGGGCCCTACGAGCAGTACTTC
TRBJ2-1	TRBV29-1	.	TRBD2	CSAERGVNSYNEQFF	TGCAGCGCCGAGCGGGGGGTGAACTCCTACAATGAGCAGTTCTTC
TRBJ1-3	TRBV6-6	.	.	CAPAVNSGNTIYF	TGTGCCCCAGCGGTGAATTCTGGAAACACCATATATTTT
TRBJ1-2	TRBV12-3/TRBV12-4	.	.	CASSLLYGYTF	TGTGCCAGCAGTCTTCTTTATGGCTACACCTTC
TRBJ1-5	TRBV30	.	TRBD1	CAWSDTGGQPQHF	TGTGCCTGGAGTGACACAGGGGGTCAGCCCCAGCATTTT
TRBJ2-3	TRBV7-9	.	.	CASREGAKDTQYF	TGTGCCAGCAGGGAGGGGGCGAAGGATACGCAGTATTTT
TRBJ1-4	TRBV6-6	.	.	CASTEGGLGSEKLFF	TGTGCCAGCACAGAGGGGGGGCTAGGGAGTGAAAAACTGTTTTTT
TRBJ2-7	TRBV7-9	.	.	CASSSLNSYEQYF	TGTGCCAGCAGCTCTCTTAACTCCTACGAGCAGTACTTC
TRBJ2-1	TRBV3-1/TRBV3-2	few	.	CASSQDGERPYNEQFF	TGTGCCAGCAGCCAAGATGGAGAGAGACCCTACAATGAGCAGTTCTTC
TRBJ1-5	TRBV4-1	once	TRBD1	CASSQDEQGAWNQPQHF	TGCGCCAGCAGCCAAGACGAGCAGGGGGCTTGGAATCAGCCCCAGCATTTT
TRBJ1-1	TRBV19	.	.	CATSEAFF	TGTGCCACCTCTGAAGCTTTCTTT
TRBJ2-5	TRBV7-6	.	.	CASSSPRETQYF	TGTGCCAGCAGCTCCCCCCGGGAGACCCAGTACTTC
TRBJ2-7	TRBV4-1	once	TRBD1	CASSQVRTGTYEQYF	TGCGCCAGCAGCCAAGTAAGGACAGGCACCTACGAGCAGTACTTC
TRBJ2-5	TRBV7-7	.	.	CASSQQGGQETQYF	TGTGCTAGCAGCCAACAGGGTGGGCAAGAGACCCAGTACTTC
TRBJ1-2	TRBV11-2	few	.	CASSLLQVRYGYTF	TGTGCCAGCAGCTTATTACAGGTCCGGTATGGCTACACCTTC
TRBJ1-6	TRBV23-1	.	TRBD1	CASSRDDRVRSPLHF	TGCGCCAGCAGTCGGGACGACAGGGTCAGATCACCCCTCCACTTT
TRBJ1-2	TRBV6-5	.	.	CASSLTRQPGYGYTF	TGTGCCAGCAGTCTTACGCGACAGCCCGGCTATGGCTACACCTTC
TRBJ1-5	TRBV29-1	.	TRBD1	CSVKGAGNQPQHF	TGCAGCGTTAAGGGGGCTGGCAATCAGCCCCAGCATTTT
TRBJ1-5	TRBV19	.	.	CASSISGGSQPQHF	TGTGCCAGTAGTATATCCGGGGGGAGTCAGCCCCAGCATTTT
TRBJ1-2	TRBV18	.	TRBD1	CASSRLTGVANYGYTF	TGTGCCAGCTCACGCCTGACAGGGGTAGCTAACTATGGCTACACCTTC
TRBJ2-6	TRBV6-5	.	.	CASSPTGPPNVLTF	TGTGCCAGCAGTCCGACAGGCCCCCCCAACGTCCTGACTTTC
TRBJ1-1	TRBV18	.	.	CASSLSRGAEAFF	TGTGCCAGCTCGCTATCCAGGGGAGCTGAAGCTTTCTTT
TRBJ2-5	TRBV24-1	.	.	CATSDSRTEETQYF	TGTGCCACCAGTGATTCTAGGACAGAAGAGACCCAGTACTTC
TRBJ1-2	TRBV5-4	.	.	CASSLARDYGYTF	TGTGCCAGCAGCTTGGCCAGGGACTATGGCTACACCTTC
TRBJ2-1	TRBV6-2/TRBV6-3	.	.	CASSWRGFQFF	TGTGCCAGCAGTTGGCGAGGGTTCCAGTTCTTC
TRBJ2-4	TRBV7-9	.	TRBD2	CASSLEGLAGANIQYF	TGTGCCAGCAGCTTAGAGGGACTAGCGGGGGCAAACATTCAGTACTTC
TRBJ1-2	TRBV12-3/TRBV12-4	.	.	CASSFMAGGGYTF	TGTGCCAGCAGTTTTATGGCGGGCGGTGGCTACACCTTC
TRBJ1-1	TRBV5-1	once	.	CASSSSTGNTEAFF	TGCGCCAGCAGCTCCTCCACAGGGAACACTGAAGCTTTCTTT
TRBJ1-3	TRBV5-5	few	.	CASSRATGLSGNTIYF	TGTGCCAGCAGCCGAGCGACAGGCCTCTCTGGAAACACCATATATTTT
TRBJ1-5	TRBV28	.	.	CASSFQSNQPQHF	TGTGCCAGCAGTTTCCAGAGCAATCAGCCCCAGCATTTT
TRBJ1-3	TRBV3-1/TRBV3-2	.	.	CASSPSGTYGNTIYF	TGTGCCAGCAGCCCAAGCGGGACTTACGGAAACACCATATATTTT
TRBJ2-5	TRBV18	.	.	CASSPRAGAGETQYF	TGTGCCAGCTCACCACGGGCAGGGGCCGGGGAGACCCAGTACTTC
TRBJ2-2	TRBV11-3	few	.	CASSLYGENTGELFF	TGTGCCAGCAGCTTATACGGGGAGAACACCGGGGAGCTGTTTTTT
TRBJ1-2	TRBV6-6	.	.	CASSSRTETYGYTF	TGTGCCAGCAGTTCCCGGACAGAAACCTATGGCTACACCTTC
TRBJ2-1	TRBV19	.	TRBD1	CATGIFDEQFF	TGTGCGACAGGGATCTTCGATGAGCAGTTCTTC
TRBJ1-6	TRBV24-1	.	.	CATSATDNSPLHF	TGTGCCACCAGTGCTACGGATAATTCACCCCTCCACTTT
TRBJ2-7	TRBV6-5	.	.	CASSRTENYEQYF	TGTGCCAGCAGTCGGACAGAGAACTACGAGCAGTACTTC
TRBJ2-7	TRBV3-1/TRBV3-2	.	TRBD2	CASSRGTSGTYEQYF	TGTGCCAGCAGCCGGGGGACTAGCGGCACCTACGAGCAGTACTTC
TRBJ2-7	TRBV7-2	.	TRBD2	CASSLGRSGPSYEQYF	TGTGCCAGCAGCTTAGGACGTAGCGGGCCCTCCTACGAGCAGTACTTC
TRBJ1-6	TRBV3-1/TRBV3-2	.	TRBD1	CASSQAGQGDNSPLHF	TGTGCCAGCAGCCAAGCCGGACAGGGAGACAATTCACCCCTCCACTTT
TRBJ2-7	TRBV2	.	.	CASSPEGGYEQYF	TGTGCCAGCAGTCCCGAGGGAGGCTACGAGCAGTACTTC
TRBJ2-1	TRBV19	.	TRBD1	CASSSGTGNEQFF	TGTGCCAGTAGTTCCGGGACAGGGAATGAGCAGTTCTTC
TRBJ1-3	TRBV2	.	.	CASSEALRGNTIYF	TGTGCCAGCAGTGAAGCGCTTCGGGGAAACACCATATATTTT
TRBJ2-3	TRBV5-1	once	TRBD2	CASSNGGAADTQYF	TGCGCCAGCAGCAACGGGGGGGCCGCGGATACGCAGTATTTT
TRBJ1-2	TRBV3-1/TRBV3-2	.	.	CASSQVWGGLNYGYTF	TGTGCCAGCAGCCAAGTGTGGGGAGGACTTAACTATGGCTACACCTTC
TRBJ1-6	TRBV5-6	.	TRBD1	CASSWRDRANSPLHF	TGTGCCAGCAGCTGGAGGGACAGGGCAAATTCACCCCTCCACTTT
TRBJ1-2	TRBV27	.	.	CASSLSRSVSHGYTF	TGTGCCAGCAGTTTATCTCGGAGTGTAAGCCATGGCTACACCTTC
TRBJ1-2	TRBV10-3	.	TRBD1	CAISWGQNYTF	TGTGCCATCAGTTGGGGACAGAACTACACCTTC
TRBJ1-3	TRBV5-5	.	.	CASSYRTAGNTIYF	TGTGCCAGCAGCTACCGGACAGCAGGAAACACCATATATTTT
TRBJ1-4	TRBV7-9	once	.	CASSRRGTTNEKLFF	TGTGCCAGCAGCCGCAGGGGAACAACTAATGAAAAACTGTTTTTT